The 9 T cell receptor beta chains below were found in one sample sequenced in a study of tumor and adjacent non-tumor tissue in lung cancer. No cell sorting was done before RNA was extracted from the tissue. The library came from three nested PCR rounds adapted from ARM-PCR protocols. MiXCR was run by TCRdb on the multiplex PCR reads, yielding one entry per CDR3 protein. The repertoire consists of over 110,000 distinct CDR3 sequences, with around 65% occurring once and the leading ten covering about 20%. The sequenced sample consisted of lung tumor tissue. Source of these receptors: a man between 60 and 75 years old with small cell lung cancer.

This clonotype has only a few counts. A much larger clone is a single base away; this may be a read error. The chain links TRBV6-5 to TRBJ1-3; D not resolved. The CDR3 contains 14 residues. Per the germline V gene, CDR1 is MNHEY and CDR2 is SVGAGI. The DNA of the CDR3 is TGTGCCAGCAGTCCAGACCACTCTGTAAACACCATATATTTT. It specifies CASSPDHSVNTIYF.

The chain joins TRBV5-4 to TRBJ1-5, with 7 bases aligning to TRBD1. The trim removed 4 bases at V and 4 bases at J, leaving 11 bases unmatched. Germline V CDR1 and CDR2: SGHNT, YYREEE (reference sequence). The CDR3 loop spans 16 amino acids. The CDR3 spells CASSQGGRGSNQPQHF. Here the CDR3 DNA reads TGTGCCAGCAGCCAAGGGGGCAGAGGGTCAAATCAGCCCCAGCATTTT.

Turning to this clonotype: The junction and the germline gene differ at one end; a read error may be behind it. This chain uses TRBV11-3 with TRBJ2-7; maybe TRBD1 (5 bases). This CDR3 is built from 15 residues. CDR1 and CDR2 (germline): SGHNT, YENEEA. The CDR3: CASSSETDTPHEEYF. CDR3 bases: TGTGCCAGCAGCTCCGAGACAGACACTCCCCACGAGGAGTACTTC.

This clonotype was recorded once. A much larger clone lies one base from this, so it may be a read error. The chain recombines TRBV20-1 with TRBJ2-7; 8 nucleotides align to TRBD2. This CDR3 is built from 17 residues. The V gene's germline CDR1 is DFQATT and CDR2 SNEGSKA (reference sequence). DNA of the CDR3: TGCAGTACTAGAGGTCCCTCTCCTAGCGGGCCCTCCTACGAGCAGTACGTC. It is translated as CSTRGPSPSGPSYEQYV.

This clonotype was counted a single time. This sequence joins TRBV11-3 and TRBJ2-7, with a weak D call TRBD2 (6 bases). Trimming stripped 5 bases from V and 13 bases from J, with 30 bases between. The length of the CDR3 is 16 residues. In germline, CDR1 is SGHNT, CDR2 YENEEA. The CDR3 coding sequence is TGTGCCAGCAGCCCGATAATCGCGGGACGCAGCTACGATCACTACTTC. Amino acids: CASSPIIAGRSYDHYF. Combining the CDR3 with reference TRBV11-3 and TRBJ2-7 gives the whole variable domain EAGVVQSPRYKIIEKKQPVAFWCNPISGHNTLYWYLQNLGQGPELLIRYENEEAVDDSQLPKDRFSAERLKGVDSTLKIQPAELGDSAVYLCASSPIIAGRSYDHYFGPGTRLTVT.

This clonotype was counted a few times. A single base separates this from a much larger clone, so it may be a read error. The chain is built from TRBV11-2 and TRBJ2-1, with 8 bases identical to TRBD2. The CDR3 length is 15 residues. CDR1 and CDR2 (germline): SGHAT, FQNNGV. The CDR3 protein is CASNLTGGPGNEQFF. CDR3 bases: TGTGCCAGCAACTTAACGGGAGGGCCGGGAAATGAGCAGTTCTTC.

This clonotype was observed a few times. The chain is built from TRBV6-6 and TRBJ1-5; 11 positions match TRBD1. V lost 4 bases and J lost 7; bases outside the gene matches: 6. This CDR3 comprises 15 residues. Germline V CDR1 and CDR2: MNHNY, SVGAGI (reference sequence). The CDR3 DNA sequence: TGTGCCAGCAGTTTCGGACAGGGGGCAGGGCAGCCCCAGCATTTT. Its protein is CASSFGQGAGQPQHF.

The chain carries TRBV11-2 and TRBJ2-3; TRBD2 matches at 9 bases. Germline assignment: CDR1 SGHAT and CDR2 FQNNGV. The ends lost 5 bases at V and 2 bases at J; junction bases unmatched: 5. CDR3 length: 15 amino acids. CDR3 nucleotides: TGTGCCAGCAGCCTCGGCGGGAGGGCCACAGATACGCAGTATTTT. Protein product: CASSLGGRATDTQYF.

About this clonotype itself: The junction departs from the called germline gene at one end, perhaps through a read error. The genes are TRBV11-3 and TRBJ2-7; D ambiguous. Germline values: CDR1 SGHNT, CDR2 YENEEA. This CDR3 has 14 amino acids. In DNA form, the CDR3 reads TGTCCCAGCAGCACATCCGACGGTTTCTACGAGCAGTACTTC. The encoded protein is CPSSTSDGFYEQYF.